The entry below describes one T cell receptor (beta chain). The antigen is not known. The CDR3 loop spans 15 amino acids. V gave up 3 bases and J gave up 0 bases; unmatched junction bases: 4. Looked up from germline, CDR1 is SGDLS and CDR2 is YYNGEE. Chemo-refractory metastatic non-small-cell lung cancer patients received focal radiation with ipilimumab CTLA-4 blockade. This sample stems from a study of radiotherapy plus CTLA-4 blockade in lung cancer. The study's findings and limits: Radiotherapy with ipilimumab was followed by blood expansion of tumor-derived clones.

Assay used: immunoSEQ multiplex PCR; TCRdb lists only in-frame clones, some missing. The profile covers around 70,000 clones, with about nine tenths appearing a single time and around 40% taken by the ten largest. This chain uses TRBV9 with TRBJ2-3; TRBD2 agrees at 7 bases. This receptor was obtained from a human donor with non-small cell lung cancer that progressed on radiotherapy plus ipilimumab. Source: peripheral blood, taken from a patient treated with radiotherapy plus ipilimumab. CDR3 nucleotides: TGTGCCAGCAGCGGTACTAGCGCTAGCACAGATACGCAGTATTTT. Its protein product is CASSGTSASTDTQYF.